Below are 28 T cell receptor beta chains sequenced from a single sample in a study of beta chain features in type 1 diabetes. As every portion of the isolated RNA was reverse transcribed, the sequencing read expressed TCRB transcripts. Here immunoSEQ multiplex PCR was the method, and the copy in TCRdb shows in-frame clones only, minus some. The sample yields roughly 380,000 clones, less than 20% seen once. The specimen was naive CD4+ T cells from blood. The receptor set was obtained from a woman between 18 and 30 years old in good health.

The chain links TRBV5-1 to TRBJ2-1; no reliable D call. V was cut by 4 bases and J by 1 base, with 6 bases left in between. Per the germline V gene, CDR1 is SGHRS and CDR2 is YFSETQ. The CDR3 is 13 residues long. The DNA of the CDR3 is TGCGCCAGCAGCCCCCGTTCCTACAATGAGCAGTTCTTC. Translating it yields CASSPRSYNEQFF.

In DNA form, the CDR3 reads TGTGCCAGCTCACCGACCGGGACAGGGTATTACGAGCAGTACTTC. Its protein is CASSPTGTGYYEQYF. The chain links TRBV18 to TRBJ2-7; 9 bases are a match to TRBD1. The CDR3 is made up of 15 amino acids. Germline V gives CDR1 KGHSH, CDR2 LQKENI. The V gene end was trimmed by 3 bases and the J gene end by 4 bases; junction bases not matched to a gene: 7. Looking up the rest from reference TRBV18 and TRBJ2-7 gives the full variable domain: NAGVMQNPRHLVRRRGQEARLRCSPMKGHSHVYWYRQLPEEGLKFMVYLQKENIIDESGMPKERFSAEFPKEGPSILRIQQVVRGDSAAYFCASSPTGTGYYEQYFGPGTRLTVT.

This clone has only a few counts. V gene TRBV9 combines with J gene TRBJ1-1; weak D call: TRBD1 (5 bases). V lost 4 bases and J lost 5, with 15 bases in between. CDR1 is SGDLS and CDR2 is YYNGEE in the germline V gene. The CDR3 is 14 residues long. The CDR3 nucleotides read TGTGCCAGCAGCAGGCAGGGCGGTGCAACTGAAGCTTTCTTT. Protein: CASSRQGGATEAFF.

The V call is TRBV19, the J call TRBJ2-7; 7 nucleotides line up with TRBD1. This CDR3 has 14 residues. The V gene end was trimmed by 3 bases and the J gene end by 6 bases; junction bases not matched to a gene: 8. Germline V CDR1 and CDR2: LNHDA, SQIVND (reference sequence). The CDR3 DNA sequence: TGTGCCAGTAGTATCGGGACAGCAACCTTCGAGCAGTACTTC. It yields the protein CASSIGTATFEQYF. Full variable domain (missing parts from reference TRBV19 and TRBJ2-7): DGGITQSPKYLFRKEGQNVTLSCEQNLNHDAMYWYRQDPGQGLRLIYYSQIVNDFQKGDIAEGYSVSREKKESFPLTVTSAQKNPTAFYLCASSIGTATFEQYFGPGTRLTVT.

J is TRBJ1-1 and V is TRBV4-3; perhaps TRBD1 as D (5 bases). V was clipped by 0 bases and J by 0 bases, with 11 bases between them. CDR1 is LGHNA, CDR2 YSLEER, per germline. CDR3 length: 16 residues. The CDR3 loop reads CASSQDPGQLNTEAFF. As DNA, the CDR3 is TGCGCCAGCAGCCAAGATCCCGGACAACTGAACACTGAAGCTTTCTTT.

The chain couples TRBV18 to TRBJ2-3, with 7 bases aligning to TRBD2. CDR3 length: 14 amino acids. With 2 bases clipped from V and 9 bases from J, the junction kept 8 bases outside the gene matches. Per the germline V gene, CDR1 is KGHSH and CDR2 is LQKENI. CDR3 sequence: CASSPDSRGRTQYF. The CDR3 nucleotides are TGTGCCAGCTCACCAGACTCGCGGGGGAGAACGCAGTATTTT.

This chain links TRBV5-1 with TRBJ2-5; D is perhaps TRBD1 (5 bases). CDR1 and CDR2 from the germline V gene are SGHRS and YFSETQ. The CDR3 runs 14 residues. V was cut by 0 bases and J by 5 bases, with 11 bases left in between. CDR3 coding DNA: TGCGCCAGCAGCTTGGCCGCAGGGTTGGAGACCCAGTACTTC. Translated: CASSLAAGLETQYF. Complete variable domain (other parts from reference TRBV5-1 and TRBJ2-5): KAGVTQTPRYLIKTRGQQVTLSCSPISGHRSVSWYQQTPGQGLQFLFEYFSETQRNKGNFPGRFSGRQFSNSRSEMNVSTLELGDSALYLCASSLAAGLETQYFGPGTRLLVL.

The V gene is TRBV27, the J gene TRBJ2-7, with unresolved D. CDR3 size: 16 residues. The V and J ends lost 0 bases and 1 base respectively, with 13 bases between them. Germline V gene sequence: CDR1 MNHEY, CDR2 SMNVEV (reference sequence). The DNA of the CDR3 is TGTGCCAGCAGTTTATCGTACAGAGAGAGTTCCTACGAGCAGTACTTC. Translating it yields CASSLSYRESSYEQYF.

This clone was found a few times. The chain uses TRBV19 and TRBJ1-5; D is ambiguous. CDR1 and CDR2 from the germline V gene are LNHDA and SQIVND (reference sequence). V lost 5 bases, J lost 1 base, and 9 bases lay in between. The CDR3 is 14 amino acids. CDR3 protein: CASSGSTSNQPQHF. The CDR3 coding sequence is TGTGCCAGTAGTGGCAGTACGAGCAATCAGCCCCAGCATTTT.

In its sample, this clone was seen a few times. V is TRBV14 and J is TRBJ2-1, with a tentative D call TRBD1 (6 bases). From germline, CDR1 is SGHDN and CDR2 FVKESK. Between the trimmed V and J ends, which lost 3 bases and 5 bases, there was a span of 20 bases. This CDR3 contains 17 residues. The CDR3 DNA reads as TGTGCCAGCAGCCAGTACAGGGTGCAGTTTAGCGACAATGAGCAGTTCTTC. Its protein product is CASSQYRVQFSDNEQFF.

The chain couples TRBV9 to TRBJ2-1; D not resolved. Germline CDR1 and CDR2: SGDLS and YYNGEE. The CDR3 has 15 residues. Trimming pared 4 bases from V and 0 bases from J, leaving 11 bases between. The CDR3 loop is CASSLGPGSYNEQFF. CDR3 sequence (DNA): TGTGCCAGCAGCCTCGGTCCAGGCTCCTACAATGAGCAGTTCTTC.

This clone has a handful of counts. The chain is built from TRBV19 and TRBJ2-6, with D possibly TRBD2 on 6 matching bases. In germline, CDR1 is LNHDA, CDR2 SQIVND (reference sequence). This CDR3 region has 20 residues. Trimming took 5 bases from V and 0 from J, leaving 23 bases between them. The DNA of the CDR3 is TGTGCCAGTAGTCCTCTAGGTAATCCAGGGAGGAACTCTGGGGCCAACGTCCTGACTTTC. This codes for CASSPLGNPGRNSGANVLTF.

The gene calls are TRBV4-2 and TRBJ2-2; 14 nucleotides agree with TRBD2. The CDR3 is 17 residues long. V lost 4 bases, J lost 8 bases, and 9 bases stayed unmatched. Looked up from germline, CDR1 is LGHNA and CDR2 is YNFKEQ. CDR3 nucleotide sequence: TGTGCCAGCAGCCGCTCGACCGGGACTAGCGGGAGTGGGGAGCTGTTTTTT. This encodes CASSRSTGTSGSGELFF.

A few counts support this clone. The chain employs TRBV5-4 and TRBJ2-7; the D gene is possibly TRBD2 (6 bases). This CDR3 is built from 15 residues. Between the trimmed V and J ends, which lost 4 bases and 7 bases, there was a span of 21 bases. From germline, CDR1 is SGHNT and CDR2 YYREEE (reference sequence). CDR3 DNA sequence: TGTGCCAGCAGCCTTGGTAACAGTCCCGCGGGAGAGCAGTACTTC. It codes for CASSLGNSPAGEQYF.

This clone was counted a few times. The chain is built from TRBV30 and TRBJ1-1; 7 bases fit TRBD1. Germline trimming cut 3 bases from V and 5 bases from J; bases unmatched to any gene: 6. Germline V gene lookup returns CDR1 GTSNPN and CDR2 SVGIG (reference sequence). CDR3 size: 13 residues. CDR3 in amino acids: CAWSRGGRTEAFF. The CDR3, as DNA: TGTGCCTGGAGCCGAGGGGGCAGGACTGAAGCTTTCTTT.

This chain joins TRBV5-1 and TRBJ1-1; D unclear. Trimming took off 3 bases at V and 0 bases at J, with 12 bases between the two ends. This CDR3 contains 15 residues. Germline lookup yields CDR1 SGHRS and CDR2 YFSETQ. The CDR3: CASSSPGIMNTEAFF. CDR3 coding DNA: TGCGCCAGCAGCTCCCCGGGGATCATGAACACTGAAGCTTTCTTT.

CDR3 nucleotide sequence: TGTGCCAGCAGTGAAAGGGACAGAAACACTGAAGCTTTCTTT. It translates to CASSERDRNTEAFF. The chain is built from TRBV2 and TRBJ1-1; 7 positions match TRBD1. Germline V CDR1 and CDR2: SNHLY, FYNNEI. This CDR3 is built from 14 residues. With V trimmed by 2 bases and J by 2 bases, 2 bases remained unmatched.

The chain has TRBV4-1 and TRBJ2-7, with TRBD1 identical over 7 bases. The CDR3 is made up of 16 amino acids. Trimming cost V 1 base and J 1 base; bases outside gene matches: 7. Germline CDR1 MGHRA, CDR2 YSYEKL. The CDR3 region is CASSQGQGQASYEQYF. For the CDR3, the DNA is TGCGCCAGCAGCCAAGGACAAGGACAGGCTTCCTACGAGCAGTACTTC.

This chain uses TRBV11-1 with TRBJ1-1; D ambiguous. Trimming removed 2 bases from V and 7 bases from J, with 11 bases in between. The CDR3 contains 13 residues. Germline values: CDR1 SGHAT, CDR2 FQDESV (reference sequence). CDR3 DNA: TGTGCCAGCAGCTTACAGAGGGCCGGTGAAGCTTTCTTT. It translates to CASSLQRAGEAFF.

The DNA of the CDR3 is TGTGCCAGCAGCCAAGGGGTCTACGAGCAGTACTTC. As protein: CASSQGVYEQYF. The V and J genes are TRBV2 and TRBJ2-7, with D possibly being TRBD1 (5 bases). The V end lost 6 bases, the J end lost 3 bases, and 9 bases lay between the germline ends. This CDR3 has 12 residues. The germline CDR1 and CDR2 sequences are SNHLY and FYNNEI.

This chain links TRBV30 with TRBJ2-5; D possibly corresponds to TRBD1 (5 bases). The CDR3 loop spans 11 amino acids. CDR1 is GTSNPN, CDR2 SVGIG, per germline (reference sequence). Trimming pared 8 bases from V and 4 bases from J, leaving 11 bases between. The CDR3 sequence is CAGRGAETQYF. The CDR3 DNA follows: TGTGCCGGACGTGGGGCAGAGACCCAGTACTTC.

V is TRBV9 and J is TRBJ2-7; tentative D call: TRBD1 (6 bases). The V end lost 5 bases, the J end lost 0 bases, and 12 bases lay between the germline ends. Germline loops: CDR1 SGDLS, CDR2 YYNGEE. The length of the CDR3 is 14 residues. CDR3 region: CASSRQVSSYEQYF. In DNA form, the CDR3 reads TGTGCCAGCAGTCGACAGGTCAGCTCCTACGAGCAGTACTTC.

This chain connects TRBV5-1 to TRBJ1-1; a weak D match, TRBD1 (5 bases). Looked up from germline, CDR1 is SGHRS and CDR2 is YFSETQ. The CDR3 covers 15 residues. V lost 3 bases and J lost 6, with 18 bases in between. CDR3 bases: TGCGCCAGCAGCTGGGGGGTAGGGGTCTACGCTGAAGCTTTCTTT. The encoded protein is CASSWGVGVYAEAFF.

A few counts support this clone. V is TRBV6-5 and J is TRBJ1-2; TRBD1 aligns across 8 bases. CDR3 length: 14 amino acids. Per germline, CDR1 MNHEY and CDR2 SVGAGI. The junction had 4 bases not matched to a gene; V was cut back by 2 bases and J by 5 bases. In DNA form, the CDR3 reads TGTGCCAGCAGTTACGGGGGACAGGCATATGGCTACACCTTC. Amino acids: CASSYGGQAYGYTF.

V and J are TRBV7-2 and TRBJ1-2; TRBD1 might be the D (5 bases). Germline loops: CDR1 SGHTA, CDR2 FQGNSA. This CDR3 is built from 16 residues. Trimming left V 2 bases short and J 3 bases short, with 16 bases between. CDR3 in DNA: TGTGCCAGCAGCTTAAGGAGCAACTCCAGGGACTATGGCTACACCTTC. Residues: CASSLRSNSRDYGYTF.

This chain links TRBV5-1 with TRBJ2-7; D is undetermined. The CDR3 runs to 13 residues. The germline V gene has CDR1 SGHRS and CDR2 YFSETQ. The V and J ends lost 0 bases and 0 bases respectively, with 4 bases between them. The CDR3 DNA sequence: TGCGCCAGCAGCTTGGTATTCTCCTACGAGCAGTACTTC. It translates to CASSLVFSYEQYF.

The V and J genes are TRBV25-1 and TRBJ1-2, with 9 bases matching TRBD1. V lost 7 bases, J lost 6 bases, and 6 bases stayed unmatched. The CDR3 has 13 amino acids. Germline lookup yields CDR1 MGHDK and CDR2 SYGVNS. DNA of the CDR3: TGTGCCAGCATTGGGACAGGGACAAATGGCTACACCTTC. Protein sequence: CASIGTGTNGYTF.

The chain joins TRBV9 to TRBJ2-1, with TRBD2 matching over 12 bases. Germline V gene data show CDR1 as SGDLS and CDR2 as YYNGEE. This CDR3 is built from 16 residues. V gave up 4 bases and J gave up 5 bases; unmatched junction bases: 7. The CDR3 reads CASSLTRTSGNNEQFF. The CDR3 DNA follows: TGTGCCAGCAGCCTGACCCGGACTAGCGGGAACAATGAGCAGTTCTTC.